Here is one T cell receptor beta chain with its context. Synthetically made TCR analog templates were put into each PCR as spikes. Data came from immunoSEQ multiplex PCR; TCRdb stores just in-frame clones and leaves some out. Of over 70,000 clones listed, around four fifths are singletons. This record belongs to a study of PD-L1 blockade in urothelial cancer. About the study: Specimens of blood held a median count of roughly 150,000 T cells.

Time point here: peripheral blood 6 weeks after treatment start. V lost 2 bases and J lost 3; bases outside the gene matches: 3. From germline, CDR1 is SGHNT and CDR2 YENEEA. This CDR3 has 15 amino acids. This sample comprised PBMCs, obtained around atezolizumab (anti-PD-L1) treatment. The sequence came from a man between 65 and 85 years old with urothelial cancer. The chain combines TRBV11-3 with TRBJ2-7, with 11 bases aligning to TRBD2. CDR3 nucleotides: TGTGCCAGCAGCTTAAAGGGACTAGCGGTCTACGAGCAGTACTTC. The encoded protein is CASSLKGLAVYEQYF.